These 13 T cell receptor beta chains originate from one sample sequenced in a study of cytomegalovirus exposure and HLA in healthy donors. PCR was performed using 60 Vbeta and 13 Jbeta primers. Method: immunoSEQ multiplex PCR; TCRdb's copy keeps in-frame clones and lacks some. The clone table shows more than 45,000 clones, with the ten largest holding 12%. Sequencing was done on a sample of PBMCs. These receptors were obtained from a woman in her 30s in good health and CMV-seropositive.

The rearrangement joins TRBV29-1 to TRBJ2-3; 8 bases align to TRBD1. The CDR3 covers 16 residues. J gave up 6 bases and V 1 base, and 12 bases lay outside the gene matches. Germline V gene lookup returns CDR1 SQVTM and CDR2 ANQGSEA. CDR3 DNA sequence: TGCAGCGTTGAAGGCGGTCCAGGGGGCGCGGTCGATACGCAGTATTTT. Encoded protein: CSVEGGPGGAVDTQYF.

The chain combines TRBV30 with TRBJ2-7, with 11 bases matching TRBD1. J lost 2 bases, V lost 6 bases, and 3 bases had no gene match. This CDR3 comprises 13 residues. CDR1 and CDR2 (germline): GTSNPN, SVGIG (reference sequence). CDR3 residues: CACWTGGAYEQYF. The CDR3 DNA reads TGTGCCTGCTGGACAGGGGGCGCCTACGAGCAGTACTTC.

The rearrangement uses TRBV20-1 and TRBJ1-2; 8 bases match TRBD1. The CDR3 totals 11 residues. Germline V gene data show CDR1 as DFQATT and CDR2 as SNEGSKA (reference sequence). Here the CDR3 reads CSNGQGDGYTF. The CDR3 DNA reads as TGCAGCAATGGACAGGGCGATGGCTACACCTTC.

The chain links TRBV2 to TRBJ1-6; tentatively, D is TRBD1 (5 bases). Trimming left V 8 bases short and J 5 bases short, with 13 bases between. The germline V gene has CDR1 SNHLY and CDR2 FYNNEI. The CDR3 is made up of 14 amino acids. This CDR3 is CASSRVRDNSPLHF. CDR3 sequence (DNA): TGTGCCAGCTCCAGGGTCCGGGATAATTCACCCCTCCACTTT.

The chain combines TRBV5-8 with TRBJ1-1, with TRBD1 matching 9 bases. The CDR3 runs to 16 residues. Trimming removed 0 bases from V and 0 bases from J; junction bases left unmatched: 3. Germline CDR1 reads SGHTS; CDR2 reads YDEGEE. The CDR3: CASSLGGTGLNTEAFF. CDR3 DNA sequence: TGTGCCAGCAGCTTGGGCGGGACAGGGTTGAACACTGAAGCTTTCTTT.

The chain recombines TRBV5-6 with TRBJ2-7, with D uncertain. The V end lost 4 bases, the J end lost 2 bases, and 10 bases lay between the germline ends. The CDR3 loop spans 13 amino acids. Germline loops: CDR1 SGHDT, CDR2 YYEEEE. The CDR3 reads CASSVEIAYEQYF. CDR3 nucleotides: TGTGCCAGCAGCGTCGAGATTGCCTACGAGCAGTACTTC. Complete variable domain (other parts from reference TRBV5-6 and TRBJ2-7): DAGVTQSPTHLIKTRGQQVTLRCSPKSGHDTVSWYQQALGQGPQFIFQYYEEEERQRGNFPDRFSGHQFPNYSSELNVNALLLGDSALYLCASSVEIAYEQYFGPGTRLTVT.

This clone counts as medium-sized by frequency. The rearrangement uses TRBV7-9 and TRBJ2-7, with D possibly matching TRBD2 (5 bases). The CDR3 extends over 14 amino acids. CDR1 and CDR2 (germline): SEHNR, FQNEAQ (reference sequence). The V end was cut by 1 base, the J end by 6 bases, with 13 bases between. The CDR3 nucleotides read TGTGCCAGCAGCTTAGGGGGAGCGGTCGGCGAGCAGTACTTC. Residues: CASSLGGAVGEQYF.

The rearrangement uses TRBV7-3 and TRBJ2-7, with D perhaps matching TRBD1 (6 bases). The V end was cut by 4 bases, the J end by 2 bases, with 15 bases between. The CDR3 runs 15 residues. Germline V gives CDR1 SGHTA, CDR2 FQGTGA. CDR3 DNA sequence: TGTGCCAGCAGCTCACAGGGTGGACCCACCTACGAGCAGTACTTC. It translates to CASSSQGGPTYEQYF.

Points on this clone: Germline and junction disagree at one end, which may indicate a read error. CDR3 residues: CASSQRGNSHLHF. The CDR3 region has the DNA TGTGCCAGCAGCCAAAGAGGGAATTCACACCTCCACTTT. V is TRBV6-5 and J is TRBJ1-6, with D unclear. Germline V CDR1 and CDR2: MNHEY, SVGAGI. CDR3 length: 13 amino acids.

The gene calls are TRBV11-2 and TRBJ1-1, with D hard to call. There are 12 residues in the CDR3. CDR1 and CDR2 (germline): SGHAT, FQNNGV. V dropped 5 bases and J dropped 11 bases, with 15 bases sitting between them. This chain's CDR3 is CASSQAEGSAFF. CDR3 bases: TGTGCCAGCAGCCAGGCGGAGGGCAGCGCTTTCTTT.

The gene calls are TRBV11-2 and TRBJ2-3; D might be TRBD2 (6 bases). This CDR3 contains 18 residues. Germline assignment: CDR1 SGHAT and CDR2 FQNNGV. V lost 6 bases and J 0 bases, leaving 22 bases between the germline ends. CDR3 DNA: TGTGCCAGCAGACCTGGGCGGGGACGAACCCTCAGCACAGATACGCAGTATTTT. This gives the protein CASRPGRGRTLSTDTQYF.

The chain joins TRBV30 to TRBJ1-6, with 10 positions matching TRBD1. Looked up from germline, CDR1 is GTSNPN and CDR2 is SVGIG (reference sequence). Trimming at V came to 0 bases and at J to 6 bases, leaving 2 bases not matched to a gene. This CDR3 has 15 residues. The CDR3 DNA follows: TGTGCCTGGAGTGTACGGACAGGGGGTAATTCACCCCTCCACTTT. Translation gives CAWSVRTGGNSPLHF. The whole variable domain, filled in from reference TRBV30 and TRBJ1-6, reads SQTIHQWPATLVQPVGSPLSLECTVEGTSNPNLYWYRQAAGRGLQLLFYSVGIGQISSEVPQNLSASRPQDRQFILSSKKLLLSDSGFYLCAWSVRTGGNSPLHFGNGTRLTVT.

V usage is TRBV14 and J usage is TRBJ2-3; TRBD2 is a possible D gene (7 bases). CDR3 length: 14 amino acids. Germline V gene data show CDR1 as SGHDN and CDR2 as FVKESK. V dropped 1 base and J dropped 4 bases, with 9 bases sitting between them. The CDR3 is CASSQGGGPDTQYF. The CDR3 DNA is TGTGCCAGCAGCCAAGGGGGGGGCCCAGATACGCAGTATTTT.